The entry that follows covers one TCR beta chain sequence. Those enrolled in Seattle joined during active infection and were followed longitudinally afterward. In the original processing: Estimates of nucleated cell counts were drawn from the amplification of reference gene primers. Sequenced by immunoSEQ multiplex PCR; TCRdb stores in-frame clones only, minus some. V, J and clone size were drawn from that table, and D and trimming were deduced from the DNA. The profile shows over 450,000 clones, 89% of them singletons. The data are from a study of blood T cell repertoires in COVID-19. Across the study: The United States, Italy and Spain were the sources of the acute and convalescent COVID-19 samples.

The CDR3 sequence is 15 residues long. The germline CDR1 and CDR2 sequences are SGHAT and FQNNGV. The ends were cut back, 2 bases at V and 9 bases at J, with 19 bases in the middle. Sequencing input: peripheral blood. The clonotype comes from a man aged 18 to 30 with COVID-19, enrolled during active disease. V is TRBV11-2 and J is TRBJ2-5, with D perhaps matching TRBD2 (5 bases). The CDR3 sequence is CASSLSRLALESQYF. The CDR3 coding sequence is TGTGCCAGCAGCTTAAGTAGGCTAGCCCTTGAGTCCCAGTACTTC.